The source of this TCR beta chain is a study of T cells in Graves' hyperthyroidism and ophthalmopathy. Study overall: The blood sample was taken at first diagnosis, before treatment began.

Amplified TCR beta CDR3 regions came from RNA transcripts. A set of HTBI primers served as the primers for a first-round RT-PCR of the TCR CDR3. TCRdb fed the multiplex PCR reads into MiXCR, producing one record per CDR3 protein. The sample shows roughly 700,000 distinct CDR3 sequences, about a third of them seen only once. Details on this clonotype: Its target is unknown. A much more abundant neighbour one base away suggests this may be a read error.

General study points: A median roughly 6.6 months before onset, the model predicted ophthalmopathy.

The hyperthyroidism patients had all been newly diagnosed, and their disease duration was under 2 months. Their ages ranged from 18 to 65 years. Patients were excluded because of uncontrolled infection, other autoimmune disease, pregnancy or lactation. V trimming: 4 bases; J trimming: 7 bases; junction bases outside the gene matches: 11. The CDR3 length is 16 residues. The V gene's germline CDR1 is SGDLS and CDR2 YYNGEE. The sequence came from a woman aged 40 to 50 with Graves' hyperthyroidism. The sequencing input was blood. The V gene is TRBV9, the J gene TRBJ2-2; 9 positions match TRBD2. CDR3 sequence: CASSWRTSASIGELFF. In DNA form, the CDR3 reads TGTGCCAGCAGCTGGAGGACTAGCGCTTCCATCGGGGAGCTGTTTTTT.